This T cell receptor beta chain was recorded in a study of monozygotic twins with inflammatory bowel disease. Study-level results: Among IBD patients, TCRbeta diversity (inverse Simpson) was lower than in healthy co-twins.

For every donor, one blood sample of 2.5 to 3 ml was drawn. A note on this clonotype: Its target is not known.

Total RNA, at 3500 ng, went into every TCR library. Reanalyzing the 5' RACE reads, TCRdb keeps one entry per CDR3 protein, without DNA. The ten top clones account for 1.6%, within a sample of about 210,000 distinct CDR3 sequences. Germline loops: CDR1 KGHSH, CDR2 LQKENI. This CDR3 comprises 15 residues. The sequencing input was blood. The V gene is TRBV18, the J gene TRBJ2-7; TCRdb reports TRBD1, a call that lacks DNA to check it against. The source is a human donor with ulcerative colitis or Crohn's disease, or a healthy co-twin of an affected twin (not recorded which). The CDR3 here is CASSPYLTGENEQYF.